A selection of T cell receptor beta chains follows, all from one sample in a study of spatial heterogeneity in lung cancer. MiXCR, run by TCRdb on the 5' RACE reads, gives a single entry per CDR3 protein. The sample gives tens of thousands of distinct CDR3 sequences, under 9% of which show up once; less than 8.5% is in the top ten. The sample here was PBMCs, taken at surgery. These receptors came from a male donor with early-stage non-small cell lung cancer. CDR3s include the opening cysteine and the closing phenylalanine or tryptophan. The order of the fields is clone size, J gene, D gene, V gene, CDR3 protein, CDR3 DNA. The D gene is left open where the match is weak. Where a row states a size, it is once, few, many or the class of an expanded clone; other rows omit it.

size: .
J: TRBJ2-1
D: .
V: TRBV20-1
CDR3: CSASLQSEQFF
DNA: TGCAGTGCTAGTCTCCAGAGCGAGCAGTTCTTC

size: many
J: TRBJ1-2
D: .
V: TRBV2
CDR3: CASSETSLYGYTF
DNA: TGTGCCAGCAGTGAAACCAGTCTCTATGGCTACACCTTC

size: many
J: TRBJ2-5
D: .
V: TRBV5-1
CDR3: CASSWDNQETQYF
DNA: TGCGCCAGCAGCTGGGACAACCAAGAGACCCAGTACTTC

size: many
J: TRBJ2-1
D: .
V: TRBV28
CDR3: CASSSVEQFF
DNA: TGTGCCAGCAGCTCGGTTGAGCAGTTCTTC

size: .
J: TRBJ1-1
D: .
V: TRBV5-1
CDR3: CASSLEGGAVTEAFF
DNA: TGCGCCAGCAGCTTGGAGGGGGGCGCGGTCACTGAAGCTTTCTTT

size: few
J: TRBJ2-3
D: .
V: TRBV14
CDR3: CASSQEGLTGDTQYF
DNA: TGTGCCAGCAGCCAAGAAGGGCTGACGGGGGATACGCAGTATTTT

size: .
J: TRBJ1-1
D: .
V: TRBV29-1
CDR3: CSLKTGDLDTEAFF
DNA: TGCAGCCTCAAAACCGGCGATTTGGACACTGAAGCTTTCTTT

size: .
J: TRBJ2-3
D: .
V: TRBV20-1
CDR3: CSALPGTAEGNTQYF
DNA: TGCAGTGCCCTACCCGGGACGGCGGAGGGGAATACGCAGTATTTT

size: .
J: TRBJ2-3
D: .
V: TRBV7-2
CDR3: CASSSPARDTQYF
DNA: TGTGCCAGCAGCTCGCCCGCCAGAGATACGCAGTATTTT

size: many
J: TRBJ2-2
D: .
V: TRBV2
CDR3: CASSERQYTGELFF
DNA: TGTGCCAGCAGTGAGAGGCAGTACACCGGGGAGCTGTTTTTT

size: many
J: TRBJ1-5
D: .
V: TRBV28
CDR3: CASSIIQGVNQPQHF
DNA: TGTGCCAGCAGTATTATCCAGGGCGTCAATCAGCCCCAGCATTTT

size: many
J: TRBJ2-1
D: TRBD2
V: TRBV3-1
CDR3: CASSQEEKRGEQFF
DNA: TGTGCCAGCAGCCAAGAGGAAAAGCGGGGTGAGCAGTTCTTC

size: few
J: TRBJ1-3
D: .
V: TRBV6-5
CDR3: CASSFDSGSGNTIYF
DNA: TGTGCCAGCAGTTTCGACTCTGGCTCTGGAAACACCATATATTTT

size: many
J: TRBJ1-5
D: .
V: TRBV18
CDR3: CASSPQGNNQPQHF
DNA: TGTGCCAGCTCACCACAGGGGAACAATCAGCCCCAGCATTTT

size: .
J: TRBJ2-3
D: TRBD2
V: TRBV6-5
CDR3: CASRGLAGSTDTQYF
DNA: TGTGCCAGCAGGGGACTAGCGGGATCCACAGATACGCAGTATTTT

size: .
J: TRBJ2-1
D: .
V: TRBV7-9
CDR3: CASSSRGGEQFF
DNA: TGTGCCAGCAGCTCAAGGGGTGGTGAGCAGTTCTTC

size: .
J: TRBJ2-5
D: .
V: TRBV29-1
CDR3: CSVQLVRETQYF
DNA: TGCAGCGTTCAATTGGTTAGGGAGACCCAGTACTTC

size: few
J: TRBJ2-5
D: TRBD1
V: TRBV7-2
CDR3: CASILRGQGANAQYF
DNA: TGTGCCAGCATTTTAAGGGGGCAGGGGGCGAACGCCCAGTACTTC

size: .
J: TRBJ1-2
D: .
V: TRBV12-3/TRBV12-4
CDR3: CASRRGFNYGYTF
DNA: TGTGCCAGCAGACGGGGCTTTAACTATGGCTACACCTTC

size: .
J: TRBJ2-3
D: TRBD2
V: TRBV11-2
CDR3: CASSFGVTSGRTDTQYF
DNA: TGTGCCAGCAGCTTCGGTGTGACTAGCGGCCGCACAGATACGCAGTATTTT

size: many
J: TRBJ2-3
D: TRBD1
V: TRBV28
CDR3: CASSRGTGYTDTQYF
DNA: TGTGCCAGCAGTCGAGGGACAGGATACACAGATACGCAGTATTTT

size: many
J: TRBJ2-2
D: TRBD1
V: TRBV27
CDR3: CASTRGGATDTGELFF
DNA: TGTGCCAGCACCAGAGGGGGCGCAACGGACACCGGGGAGCTGTTTTTT

size: many
J: TRBJ2-7
D: .
V: TRBV29-1
CDR3: CSVEGKNEQYF
DNA: TGCAGCGTTGAAGGGAAGAACGAGCAGTACTTC

size: many
J: TRBJ2-6
D: .
V: TRBV12-3/TRBV12-4
CDR3: CASRSPGPGANVLTF
DNA: TGTGCCAGCAGATCCCCGGGTCCTGGGGCCAACGTCCTGACTTTC

size: many
J: TRBJ2-1
D: TRBD2
V: TRBV20-1
CDR3: CSASGGSSYNEQFF
DNA: TGCAGTGCTTCCGGGGGGAGCTCCTACAATGAGCAGTTCTTC

size: many
J: TRBJ2-1
D: TRBD2
V: TRBV20-1
CDR3: CSASLSGAGNEQFF
DNA: TGCAGTGCTAGTTTGAGCGGGGCTGGAAATGAGCAGTTCTTC

size: few
J: TRBJ2-3
D: TRBD2
V: TRBV28
CDR3: CASGTSGRSTDTQYF
DNA: TGTGCCAGTGGGACTAGCGGGAGGAGCACAGATACGCAGTATTTT

size: many
J: TRBJ2-3
D: TRBD1
V: TRBV29-1
CDR3: CSVDRDSPTDTQYF
DNA: TGCAGCGTTGACCGGGACAGTCCCACAGATACGCAGTATTTT

size: many
J: TRBJ1-5
D: .
V: TRBV7-2
CDR3: CASSSDRGQPQHF
DNA: TGTGCCAGCAGCTCGGACCGGGGTCAGCCCCAGCATTTT

size: .
J: TRBJ2-7
D: TRBD2
V: TRBV5-1
CDR3: CASSPAGGSYEQYF
DNA: TGCGCCAGCAGCCCGGCGGGAGGGTCCTACGAGCAGTACTTC

size: many
J: TRBJ1-3
D: TRBD1
V: TRBV9
CDR3: CASSPGGYSGNTIYF
DNA: TGTGCCAGCAGCCCAGGGGGTTACTCTGGAAACACCATATATTTT

size: few
J: TRBJ2-3
D: TRBD2
V: TRBV20-1
CDR3: CSARDPSGEGDTQYF
DNA: TGCAGTGCTAGAGATCCTAGCGGGGAGGGAGATACGCAGTATTTT

size: many
J: TRBJ2-7
D: TRBD1
V: TRBV20-1
CDR3: CSARRQGGRSEQYF
DNA: TGCAGTGCTAGAAGACAGGGCGGTCGTTCCGAGCAGTACTTC

size: .
J: TRBJ2-4
D: TRBD1
V: TRBV28
CDR3: CASSFVTGEAKNIQYF
DNA: TGTGCCAGCAGTTTTGTAACAGGGGAAGCCAAAAACATTCAGTACTTC

size: .
J: TRBJ1-1
D: .
V: TRBV6-5
CDR3: CASSYPGNTEAFF
DNA: TGTGCCAGCAGTTACCCGGGTAACACTGAAGCTTTCTTT

size: .
J: TRBJ2-5
D: .
V: TRBV5-1
CDR3: CASSLAQAEETQYF
DNA: TGCGCCAGCAGCTTGGCCCAAGCGGAAGAGACCCAGTACTTC

size: .
J: TRBJ1-4
D: .
V: TRBV7-8
CDR3: CASSPRSTNEKLFF
DNA: TGTGCCAGCAGCCCCAGGTCAACTAATGAAAAACTGTTTTTT

size: many
J: TRBJ1-2
D: .
V: TRBV12-5
CDR3: CASGFQASITNYGYTF
DNA: TGTGCTAGTGGTTTCCAGGCGTCGATTACTAACTATGGCTACACCTTC

size: .
J: TRBJ2-7
D: .
V: TRBV20-1
CDR3: CSAMGGKSYEQYF
DNA: TGCAGTGCTATGGGGGGAAAGTCCTACGAGCAGTACTTC

size: many
J: TRBJ2-3
D: .
V: TRBV4-2
CDR3: CASSQSLTGTTDTQYF
DNA: TGTGCCAGCAGCCAATCTTTGACGGGGACCACAGATACGCAGTATTTT

size: many
J: TRBJ2-1
D: .
V: TRBV27
CDR3: CASSLWGSSEQFF
DNA: TGTGCCAGCAGTTTATGGGGTAGTAGTGAGCAGTTCTTC

size: .
J: TRBJ2-5
D: .
V: TRBV29-1
CDR3: CSAGNGETQYF
DNA: TGCAGCGCTGGGAACGGGGAGACCCAGTACTTC

size: many
J: TRBJ2-3
D: TRBD2
V: TRBV6-1
CDR3: CASPREAGGRTDTQYF
DNA: TGTGCCAGCCCAAGGGAGGCGGGGGGGCGTACAGATACGCAGTATTTT

size: few
J: TRBJ2-3
D: TRBD1
V: TRBV6-2/TRBV6-3
CDR3: CASRLQGYGDTQYF
DNA: TGTGCCAGCAGGCTACAGGGGTACGGTGATACGCAGTATTTT

size: few
J: TRBJ2-6
D: .
V: TRBV19
CDR3: CASSNRPTPSGANVLTF
DNA: TGTGCCAGTAGTAATAGGCCCACGCCATCTGGGGCCAACGTCCTGACTTTC

size: few
J: TRBJ2-7
D: TRBD1
V: TRBV5-1
CDR3: CASRGQGAGYEQYF
DNA: TGCGCCAGCCGTGGGCAGGGGGCTGGATACGAGCAGTACTTC

size: .
J: TRBJ2-3
D: .
V: TRBV7-9
CDR3: CASSLGTGGYTDTQYF
DNA: TGTGCCAGCAGCTTAGGTACTGGCGGGTACACAGATACGCAGTATTTT

size: .
J: TRBJ2-5
D: .
V: TRBV27
CDR3: CATSLVGTKLGETQYF
DNA: TGTGCCACCTCCTTAGTGGGAACTAAACTTGGGGAGACCCAGTACTTC

size: few
J: TRBJ2-7
D: TRBD1
V: TRBV20-1
CDR3: CSARSDRGGPYEQYF
DNA: TGCAGTGCTAGATCCGACAGGGGGGGCCCCTACGAGCAGTACTTC

size: .
J: TRBJ1-5
D: TRBD1
V: TRBV28
CDR3: CASSDRGVGNQPQHF
DNA: TGTGCCAGCAGCGACAGGGGAGTGGGCAATCAGCCCCAGCATTTT

size: few
J: TRBJ1-2
D: .
V: TRBV29-1
CDR3: CSVSGSSYGYTF
DNA: TGCAGCGTTTCAGGGTCGAGCTATGGCTACACCTTC

size: few
J: TRBJ1-1
D: TRBD1
V: TRBV10-3
CDR3: CAISDPNRDRRTEAFF
DNA: TGTGCCATCAGTGACCCCAACCGGGACAGGAGGACTGAAGCTTTCTTT

size: few
J: TRBJ2-2
D: .
V: TRBV20-1
CDR3: CSAKVSENTGELFF
DNA: TGCAGTGCTAAAGTCTCGGAAAACACCGGGGAGCTGTTTTTT

size: .
J: TRBJ2-2
D: .
V: TRBV7-9
CDR3: CASSLEGREAGELFF
DNA: TGTGCCAGCAGCTTAGAAGGCAGGGAGGCCGGGGAGCTGTTTTTT